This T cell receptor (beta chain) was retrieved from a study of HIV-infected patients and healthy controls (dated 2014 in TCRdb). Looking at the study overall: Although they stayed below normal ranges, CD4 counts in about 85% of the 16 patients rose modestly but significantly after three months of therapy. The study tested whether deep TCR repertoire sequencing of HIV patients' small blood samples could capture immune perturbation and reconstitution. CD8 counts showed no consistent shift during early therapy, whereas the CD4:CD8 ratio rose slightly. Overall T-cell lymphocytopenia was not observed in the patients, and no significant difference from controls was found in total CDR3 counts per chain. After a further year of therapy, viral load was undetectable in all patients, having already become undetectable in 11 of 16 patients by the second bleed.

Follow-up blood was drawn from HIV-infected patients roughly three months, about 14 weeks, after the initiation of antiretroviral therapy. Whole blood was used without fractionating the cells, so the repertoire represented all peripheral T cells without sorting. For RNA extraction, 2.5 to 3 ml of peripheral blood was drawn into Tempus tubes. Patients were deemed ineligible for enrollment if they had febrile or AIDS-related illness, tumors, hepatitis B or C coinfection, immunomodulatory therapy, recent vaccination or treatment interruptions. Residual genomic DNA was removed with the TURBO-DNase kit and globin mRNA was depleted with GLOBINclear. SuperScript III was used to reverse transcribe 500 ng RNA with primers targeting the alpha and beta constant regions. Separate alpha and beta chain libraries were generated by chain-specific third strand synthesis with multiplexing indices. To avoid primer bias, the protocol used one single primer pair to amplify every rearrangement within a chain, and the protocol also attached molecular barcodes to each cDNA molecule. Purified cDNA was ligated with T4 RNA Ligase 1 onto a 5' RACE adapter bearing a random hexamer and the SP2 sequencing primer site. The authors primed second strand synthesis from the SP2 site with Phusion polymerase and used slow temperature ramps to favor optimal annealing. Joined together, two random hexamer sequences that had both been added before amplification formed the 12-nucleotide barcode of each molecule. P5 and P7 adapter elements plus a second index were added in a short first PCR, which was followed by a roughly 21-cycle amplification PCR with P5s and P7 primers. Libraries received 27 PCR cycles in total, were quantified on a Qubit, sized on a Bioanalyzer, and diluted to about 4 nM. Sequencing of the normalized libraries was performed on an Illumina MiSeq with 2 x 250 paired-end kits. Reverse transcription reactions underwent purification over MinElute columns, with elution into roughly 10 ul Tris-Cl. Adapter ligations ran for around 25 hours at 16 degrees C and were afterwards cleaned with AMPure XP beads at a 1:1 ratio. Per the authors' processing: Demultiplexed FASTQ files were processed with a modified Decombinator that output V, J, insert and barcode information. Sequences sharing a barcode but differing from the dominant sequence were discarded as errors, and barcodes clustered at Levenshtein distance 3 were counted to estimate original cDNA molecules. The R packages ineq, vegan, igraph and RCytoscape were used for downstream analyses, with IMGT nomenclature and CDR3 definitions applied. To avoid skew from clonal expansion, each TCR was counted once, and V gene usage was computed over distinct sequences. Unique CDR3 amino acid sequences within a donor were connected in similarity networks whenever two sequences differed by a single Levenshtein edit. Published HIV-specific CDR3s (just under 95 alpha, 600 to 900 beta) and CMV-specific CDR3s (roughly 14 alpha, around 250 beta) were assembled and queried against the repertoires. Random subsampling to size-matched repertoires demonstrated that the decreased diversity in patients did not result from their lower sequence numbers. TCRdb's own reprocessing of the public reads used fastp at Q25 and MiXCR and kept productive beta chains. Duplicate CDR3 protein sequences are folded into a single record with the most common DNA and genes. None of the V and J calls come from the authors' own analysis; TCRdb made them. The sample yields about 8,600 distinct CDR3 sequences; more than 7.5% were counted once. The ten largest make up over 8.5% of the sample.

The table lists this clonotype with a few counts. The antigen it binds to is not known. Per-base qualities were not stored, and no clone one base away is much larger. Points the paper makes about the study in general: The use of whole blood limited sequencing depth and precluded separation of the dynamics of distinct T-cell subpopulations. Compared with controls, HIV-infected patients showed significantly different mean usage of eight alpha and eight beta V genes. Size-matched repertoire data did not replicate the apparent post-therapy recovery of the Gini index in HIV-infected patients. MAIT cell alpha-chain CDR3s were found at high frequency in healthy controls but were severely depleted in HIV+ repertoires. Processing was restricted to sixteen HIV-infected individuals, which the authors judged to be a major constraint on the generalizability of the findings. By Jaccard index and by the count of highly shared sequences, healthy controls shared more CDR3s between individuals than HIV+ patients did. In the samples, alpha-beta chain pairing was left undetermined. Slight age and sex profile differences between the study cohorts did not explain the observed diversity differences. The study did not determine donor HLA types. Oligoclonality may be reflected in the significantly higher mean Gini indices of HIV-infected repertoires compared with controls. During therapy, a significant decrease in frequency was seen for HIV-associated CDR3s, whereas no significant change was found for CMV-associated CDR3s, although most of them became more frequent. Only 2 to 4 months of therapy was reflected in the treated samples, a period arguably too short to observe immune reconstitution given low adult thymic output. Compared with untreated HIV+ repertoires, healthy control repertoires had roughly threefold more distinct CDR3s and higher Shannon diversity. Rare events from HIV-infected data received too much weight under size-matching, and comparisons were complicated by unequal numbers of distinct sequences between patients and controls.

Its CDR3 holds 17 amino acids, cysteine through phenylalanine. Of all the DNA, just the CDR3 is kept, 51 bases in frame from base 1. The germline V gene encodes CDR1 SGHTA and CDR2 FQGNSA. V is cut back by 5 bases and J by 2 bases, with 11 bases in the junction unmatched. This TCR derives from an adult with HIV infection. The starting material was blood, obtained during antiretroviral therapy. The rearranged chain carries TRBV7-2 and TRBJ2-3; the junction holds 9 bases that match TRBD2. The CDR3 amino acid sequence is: CASSVWGGREPTDTQYF. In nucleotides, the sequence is TGTGCCAGCAGCGTTTGGGGCGGGAGGGAGCCCACAGATACGCAGTATTTT.